One sample yielded the 21 T cell receptor beta chains listed below, sequenced in a study of shared clonotypes between healthy human individuals. Generated by immunoSEQ multiplex PCR, the TCRdb table keeps only in-frame clones and is missing some. The table shows over a million clones, with 97% to 99% occurring only once. The sample comprised naive CD4+ T cells sorted from blood. Subset denoted: CD45RA+ positively selected. The origin of the receptors is a man in his thirties or forties in good health.

This clone showed up just a few times. The sample has other DNA sequences that encode this CDR3 too. This chain uses TRBV28 with TRBJ2-7, with a weak D call TRBD1 (5 bases). V lost 6 bases to trimming and J lost 4 bases, with 10 bases between them. The CDR3 covers 12 residues. Germline V gene sequence: CDR1 MDHEN, CDR2 SYDVKM. The CDR3 DNA follows: TGTGCCAGCAGAACAGGAGTTTACGAGCAGTACTTC. Translation: CASRTGVYEQYF.

This rearrangement joins TRBV6-6 to TRBJ1-5; weak D call: TRBD1 (5 bases). In germline, CDR1 is MNHNY, CDR2 SVGAGI (reference sequence). Trimming shortened V by 6 bases and J by 4 bases, and 13 bases separated the two germline ends. The length of the CDR3 is 14 residues. The CDR3 spells CASRPGTENQPQHF. The CDR3, as DNA: TGTGCCAGCAGGCCTGGGACCGAGAATCAGCCCCAGCATTTT.

The chain has TRBV28 and TRBJ2-7, with unresolved D. The ends were cut back, 2 bases at V and 5 bases at J, with 16 bases in the middle. CDR3 length: 15 residues. In germline, CDR1 is MDHEN, CDR2 SYDVKM. The CDR3 spells CASSLNSVVFDEQYF. CDR3 coding DNA: TGTGCCAGCAGTTTAAACTCCGTTGTGTTCGACGAGCAGTACTTC.

J is TRBJ1-1 and V is TRBV30; no clear D gene. CDR1 GTSNPN and CDR2 SVGIG come from the germline V gene (reference sequence). This CDR3 is 14 amino acids long. V lost 0 bases to trimming and J lost 6 bases, with 14 bases between them. The DNA of the CDR3 is TGTGCCTGGAGTGTTTGGACGGAAAACGCTGAAGCTTTCTTT. This codes for CAWSVWTENAEAFF.

The rearrangement links TRBV7-2 to TRBJ2-7; 7 bases map to TRBD2. This CDR3 contains 14 residues. Germline values: CDR1 SGHTA, CDR2 FQGNSA. V was clipped by 6 bases and J by 6 bases; unmatched bases: 11. The CDR3: CASSYYRLAGEQYF. The CDR3 DNA is TGTGCCAGCAGTTACTACCGACTAGCAGGCGAGCAGTACTTC. Filled out from reference TRBV7-2 and TRBJ2-7, the complete variable domain reads GAGVSQSPSNKVTEKGKDVELRCDPISGHTALYWYRQSLGQGLEFLIYFQGNSAPDKSGLPSDRFSAERTGGSVSTLTIQRTQQEDSAVYLCASSYYRLAGEQYFGPGTRLTVT.

CDR3 protein: CASSEAAVRGPQHF. The CDR3 nucleotides read TGTGCCAGCAGTGAAGCGGCAGTTAGGGGGCCCCAGCATTTT. This chain connects TRBV6-1 to TRBJ1-5; maybe TRBD1 (5 bases). V lost 0 bases and J lost 9, with 12 bases in between. The CDR3 is 14 residues long. Germline V gene data show CDR1 as MNHNS and CDR2 as SASEGT.

The chain uses TRBV28 and TRBJ1-2, with TRBD1 identical over 9 bases. In germline, CDR1 is MDHEN, CDR2 SYDVKM. This CDR3 region has 14 residues. V dropped 7 bases and J dropped 2; count of bases not matched to a gene: 5. CDR3 residues: CASNKDRGNYGYTF. In nucleotides, the CDR3 is TGTGCCAGCAACAAAGACAGGGGGAACTATGGCTACACCTTC.

The rearrangement joins TRBV5-1 to TRBJ2-7; D remains ambiguous. The CDR3 is 14 amino acids. V was pared by 4 bases and J by 3 bases, with 14 bases between. Germline CDR1 reads SGHRS; CDR2 reads YFSETQ. For the CDR3, the DNA is TGCGCCAGCAGCGCCAACCCTCGTATCTACGAGCAGTACTTC. Translating it yields CASSANPRIYEQYF.

The V and J genes are TRBV7-2 and TRBJ1-2, with D perhaps matching TRBD1 (6 bases). Germline CDR1 reads SGHTA; CDR2 reads FQGNSA. The CDR3 runs to 13 residues. Trimming took 2 bases from V and 8 from J, leaving 12 bases between them. Here the CDR3 reads CASSLRDISGYTF. The CDR3, as DNA: TGTGCCAGCAGCTTAAGGGACATTTCGGGCTACACCTTC.

V and J are TRBV6-5 and TRBJ2-2; D ambiguous. The V end was cut by 2 bases, the J end by 6 bases, with 13 bases between. CDR3 size: 15 residues. Per germline, CDR1 MNHEY and CDR2 SVGAGI. CDR3 in DNA: TGTGCCAGCAGTTACGTCGGCCCGCGGCCCGGGGAGCTGTTTTTT. This encodes CASSYVGPRPGELFF.

This clone was detected only once. The gene calls are TRBV6-5 and TRBJ2-1; 8 bases fit TRBD1. J lost 5 bases, V lost 4 bases, and 4 bases had no gene match. The CDR3 is made up of 14 amino acids. Germline V CDR1 and CDR2: MNHEY, SVGAGI. CDR3 coding DNA: TGTGCCAGCAGTTCCCGGGACAGGAACAATGAGCAGTTCTTC. It codes for CASSSRDRNNEQFF.

CDR3 nucleotides: TGTGCCAGCAGCGCCAGGGGGCGGGACACCGGGGAGCTGTTTTTT. It codes for CASSARGRDTGELFF. The V call is TRBV5-4, the J call TRBJ2-2; 8 positions match TRBD1. Trimming took 4 bases from V and 3 from J; bases not matched to a gene: 5. CDR1 is SGHNT, CDR2 YYREEE, per germline (reference sequence). The CDR3 length is 15 residues.

The chain recombines TRBV28 with TRBJ1-1, with unresolved D. Deletions cut 7 bases from V and 7 bases from J, with 10 bases between. CDR3 length: 11 amino acids. The germline gives CDR1 MDHEN, CDR2 SYDVKM. CDR3 in amino acids: CASTLGSEAFF. CDR3 nucleotide sequence: TGTGCCAGCACCCTGGGAAGTGAAGCTTTCTTT.

This chain joins TRBV19 and TRBJ2-7, with TRBD1 identical over 7 bases. The CDR3 is 16 amino acids. Germline assignment: CDR1 LNHDA and CDR2 SQIVND (reference sequence). J gave up 2 bases and V 2 bases, and 9 bases lay outside the gene matches. The CDR3 region is CASSIRQGTVTYEQYF. The CDR3 region has the DNA TGTGCCAGTAGTATAAGGCAGGGGACAGTAACCTACGAGCAGTACTTC.

The gene calls are TRBV6-1 and TRBJ1-2, with D unresolved. Trimming took off 3 bases at V and 5 bases at J, with 7 bases between the two ends. The CDR3 spans 12 residues. CDR1 MNHNS and CDR2 SASEGT come from the germline V gene. CDR3 loop: CASSDGVYGYTF. The CDR3, as DNA: TGTGCCAGCAGTGACGGGGTTTATGGCTACACCTTC.

This chain links TRBV19 with TRBJ2-5, with 9 bases lining up with TRBD1. Germline V gives CDR1 LNHDA, CDR2 SQIVND (reference sequence). V trimming: 1 base; J trimming: 5 bases; junction bases outside the gene matches: 8. This CDR3 is built from 16 residues. CDR3 loop: CASSIVAGTGLETQYF. The CDR3 region has the DNA TGTGCCAGTAGTATAGTCGCCGGGACAGGGTTGGAGACCCAGTACTTC.

This clone has a single count. This chain uses TRBV12-5 with TRBJ2-1; no definite D call. This CDR3 is 12 amino acids long. The germline V gene has CDR1 LGHNT and CDR2 FRNRAP. Trimming took off 3 bases at V and 5 bases at J, with 5 bases between the two ends. CDR3 sequence reads: CASGLRNNEQFF. As DNA, the CDR3 is TGTGCTAGTGGTTTACGTAACAATGAGCAGTTCTTC. Variable domain in full (rest from reference TRBV12-5 and TRBJ2-1): DARVTQTPRHKVTEMGQEVTMRCQPILGHNTVFWYRQTMMQGLELLAYFRNRAPLDDSGMPKDRFSAEMPDATLATLKIQPSEPRDSAVYFCASGLRNNEQFFGPGTRLTVL.

This sequence joins TRBV5-1 and TRBJ2-5; D uncertain. Germline lookup yields CDR1 SGHRS and CDR2 YFSETQ. Trimming pared 4 bases from V and 2 bases from J, leaving 9 bases between. The CDR3 is 13 amino acids. In nucleotides, the CDR3 is TGCGCCAGCAGCACCACAGTTCAAGAGACCCAGTACTTC. Its protein product is CASSTTVQETQYF.

This rearrangement joins TRBV4-3 to TRBJ2-5; 9 bases are a match to TRBD2. The length of the CDR3 is 16 residues. Per the germline V gene, CDR1 is LGHNA and CDR2 is YSLEER. The V segment lost 2 bases and the J segment 7 bases; nucleotides outside the gene matches: 11. The CDR3: CASSQRIAGDTGTQYF. CDR3 bases: TGCGCCAGCAGCCAACGGATAGCGGGAGATACGGGGACCCAGTACTTC.

The J gene is TRBJ1-5, the V gene TRBV5-4; perhaps TRBD1 as D (5 bases). Germline V gene sequence: CDR1 SGHNT, CDR2 YYREEE (reference sequence). With 2 bases removed from V and 0 bases from J, the gap between germline ends came to 9 bases. The CDR3 totals 15 residues. The CDR3: CASSFRQFSNQPQHF. As DNA, the CDR3 is TGTGCCAGCAGCTTCAGACAGTTTAGCAATCAGCCCCAGCATTTT.

This clone was seen a single time. The CDR3: CASSQGGGETQYF. The CDR3 DNA follows: TGCGCCAGCAGCCAAGGGGGCGGGGAGACCCAGTACTTC. This chain links TRBV5-1 with TRBJ2-5; TRBD1 aligns across 7 bases. Looked up from germline, CDR1 is SGHRS and CDR2 is YFSETQ. This CDR3 has 13 residues. J was trimmed by 5 bases and V by 4 bases; bases with no gene match: 5.